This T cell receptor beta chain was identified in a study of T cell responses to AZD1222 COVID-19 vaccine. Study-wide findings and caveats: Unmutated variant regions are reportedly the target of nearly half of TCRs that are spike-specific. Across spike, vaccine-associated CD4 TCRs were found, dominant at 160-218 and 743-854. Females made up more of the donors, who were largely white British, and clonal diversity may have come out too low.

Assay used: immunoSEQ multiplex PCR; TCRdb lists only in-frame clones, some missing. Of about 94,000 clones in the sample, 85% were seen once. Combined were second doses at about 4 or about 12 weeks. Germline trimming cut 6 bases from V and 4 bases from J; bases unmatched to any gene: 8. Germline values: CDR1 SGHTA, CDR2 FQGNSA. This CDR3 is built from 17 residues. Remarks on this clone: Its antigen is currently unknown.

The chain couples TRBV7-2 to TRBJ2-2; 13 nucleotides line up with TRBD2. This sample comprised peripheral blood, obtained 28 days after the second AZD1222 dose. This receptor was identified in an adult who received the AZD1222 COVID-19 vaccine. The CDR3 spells CASSQTGLAGATGELFF. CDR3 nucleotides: TGTGCCAGCAGTCAAACTGGACTAGCGGGGGCCACCGGGGAGCTGTTTTTT.